This TCR beta chain was captured by sequencing in a study of T cell responses to AZD1222 COVID-19 vaccine. General study findings and limits: Rises in breadth and depth of Spike-specific TCRs came after two AZD1222 doses. Repertoire sampling happened only post peak T cell response. The sample set comprised mostly white British donors with more females, and clonal diversity was possibly underestimated.

The CDR3 is 12 residues long. CDR1 MDHEN and CDR2 SYDVKM come from the germline V gene. V was cut by 6 bases and J by 8 bases, with 13 bases left in between. Sequenced by immunoSEQ multiplex PCR; TCRdb stores in-frame clones only, minus some. The table records 100,000 to 120,000 clones, approximately 90% of them present only once. Notes on this clone: Its target is not known.

This receptor was obtained from an adult in good health. The starting material was peripheral blood, obtained on day 0 of AZD1222 vaccination. The chain has TRBV28 and TRBJ1-2; tentatively, D is TRBD1 (6 bases). CDR3 region: CASRITGKGYTF. DNA of the CDR3: TGTGCCAGCAGGATTACAGGGAAAGGCTACACCTTC.